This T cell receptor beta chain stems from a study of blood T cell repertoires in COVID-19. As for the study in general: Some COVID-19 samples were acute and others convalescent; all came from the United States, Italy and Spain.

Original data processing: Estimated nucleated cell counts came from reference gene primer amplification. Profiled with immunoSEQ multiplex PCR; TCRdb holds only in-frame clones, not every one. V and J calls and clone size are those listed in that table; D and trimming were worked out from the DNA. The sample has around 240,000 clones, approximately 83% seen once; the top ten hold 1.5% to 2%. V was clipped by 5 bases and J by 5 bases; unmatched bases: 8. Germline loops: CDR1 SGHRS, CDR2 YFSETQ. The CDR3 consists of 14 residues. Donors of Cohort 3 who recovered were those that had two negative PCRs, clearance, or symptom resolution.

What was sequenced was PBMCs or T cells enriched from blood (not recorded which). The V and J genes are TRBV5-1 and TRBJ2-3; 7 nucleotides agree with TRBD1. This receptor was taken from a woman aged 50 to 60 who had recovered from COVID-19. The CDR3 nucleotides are TGCGCCAGCAGGACGAGGGGGCAAGAAGATACGCAGTATTTT. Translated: CASRTRGQEDTQYF.